This TCR beta chain originates from a study of identical twins. This CDR3 comprises 12 residues. V gave up 2 bases and J gave up 6 bases, with 7 bases separating them. Template switching created a universal primer site, and the cDNA included unique molecular identifiers. MiXCR, run by TCRdb on the 5' RACE reads, gives a single entry per CDR3 protein. The sample shows some 900,000 distinct CDR3 sequences, about 12% of them seen only once. Study-wide results and caveats: Beta clonotypes that were abundant in cord blood contained fewer insertions, a pattern absent from memory repertoires. Invariant MAIT and iNKT cells could partly confound zero-insertion analyses.

This clonotype was counted ten times or more. Its target is not known. These data also featured in a second study, about yellow fever vaccine responses in identical twins.

The chain couples TRBV12-3 or TRBV12-4 to TRBJ1-2, with D unclear. The TCR comes from a woman aged 18-29 years in good health. The sample was PBMCs. DNA of the CDR3: TGTGCCAGCAGTTTATCGAGTAATGGCTACACCTTC. The encoded protein is CASSLSSNGYTF.